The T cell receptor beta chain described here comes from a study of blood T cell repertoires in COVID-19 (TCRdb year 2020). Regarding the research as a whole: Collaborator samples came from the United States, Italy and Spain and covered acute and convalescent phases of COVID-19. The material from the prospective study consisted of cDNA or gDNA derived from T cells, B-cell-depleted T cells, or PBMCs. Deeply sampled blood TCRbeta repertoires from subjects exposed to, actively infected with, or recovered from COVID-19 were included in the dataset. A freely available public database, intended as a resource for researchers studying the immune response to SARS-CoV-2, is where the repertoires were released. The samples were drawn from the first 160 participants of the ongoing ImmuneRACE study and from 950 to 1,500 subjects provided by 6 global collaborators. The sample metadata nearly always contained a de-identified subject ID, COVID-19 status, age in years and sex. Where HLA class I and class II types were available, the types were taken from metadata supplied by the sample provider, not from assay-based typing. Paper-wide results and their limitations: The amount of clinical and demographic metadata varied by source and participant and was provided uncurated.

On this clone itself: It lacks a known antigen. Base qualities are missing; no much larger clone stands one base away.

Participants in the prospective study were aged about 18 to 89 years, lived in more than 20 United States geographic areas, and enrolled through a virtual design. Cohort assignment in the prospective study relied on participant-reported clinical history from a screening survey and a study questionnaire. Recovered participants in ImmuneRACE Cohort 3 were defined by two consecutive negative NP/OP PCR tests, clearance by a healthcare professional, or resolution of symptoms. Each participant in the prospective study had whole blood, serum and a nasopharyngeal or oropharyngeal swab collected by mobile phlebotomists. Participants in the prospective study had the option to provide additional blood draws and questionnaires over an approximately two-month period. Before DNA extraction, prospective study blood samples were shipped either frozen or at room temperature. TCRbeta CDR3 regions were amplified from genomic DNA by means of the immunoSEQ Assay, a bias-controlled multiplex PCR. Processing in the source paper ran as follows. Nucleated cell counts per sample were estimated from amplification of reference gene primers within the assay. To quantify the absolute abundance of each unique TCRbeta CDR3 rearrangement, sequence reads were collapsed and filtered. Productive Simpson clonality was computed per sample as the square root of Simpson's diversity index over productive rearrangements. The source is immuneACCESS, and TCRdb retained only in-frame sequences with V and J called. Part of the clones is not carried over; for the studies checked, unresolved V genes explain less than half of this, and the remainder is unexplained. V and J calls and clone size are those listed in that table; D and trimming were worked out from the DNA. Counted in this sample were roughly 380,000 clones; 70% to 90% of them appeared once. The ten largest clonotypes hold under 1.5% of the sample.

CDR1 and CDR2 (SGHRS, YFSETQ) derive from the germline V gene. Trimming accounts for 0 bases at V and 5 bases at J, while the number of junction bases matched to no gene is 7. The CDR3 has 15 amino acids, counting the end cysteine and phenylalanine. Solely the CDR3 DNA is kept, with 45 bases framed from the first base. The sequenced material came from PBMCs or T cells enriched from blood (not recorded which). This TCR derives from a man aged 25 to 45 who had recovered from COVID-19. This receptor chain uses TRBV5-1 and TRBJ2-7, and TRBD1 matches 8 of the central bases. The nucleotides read TGCGCCAGCAGCTTGGAATCCAGGGGGCGAAACGAGCAGTACTTC. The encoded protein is CASSLESRGRNEQYF. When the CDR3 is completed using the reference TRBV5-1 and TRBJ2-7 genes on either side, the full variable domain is KAGVTQTPRYLIKTRGQQVTLSCSPISGHRSVSWYQQTPGQGLQFLFEYFSETQRNKGNFPGRFSGRQFSNSRSEMNVSTLELGDSALYLCASSLESRGRNEQYFGPGTRLTVT.